This passage covers 5 T cell receptor beta chains from one sample sequenced in a study of T cell repertoires in cytomegalovirus infection. TCRdb redid the calling of the reads with MiXCR, one entry per CDR3 protein. The sample consists of 450,000 to 600,000 distinct CDR3 sequences, approximately 40% of them appearing once. Their antigen targets remain unknown. The input for sequencing was cultured PBMCs, taken from culture after CMV antigen stimulation. The receptors originated from a human donor in good health (CMV status not recorded). Some clones in this sample may be carry-over from other donors' samples.

The chain is built from TRBV7-2 and TRBJ2-7, with D perhaps given as TRBD1 or TRBD2 (6 bases each). CDR1 is SGHTA, CDR2 FQGNSA, per germline. Trimming cost V 3 bases and J 2 bases, with 11 bases left between them. This CDR3 has 14 amino acids. CDR3 loop: CASSLKGGTYEQYF. The CDR3 DNA is TGTGCCAGCAGCTTGAAAGGGGGGACCTACGAGCAGTACTTC.

This chain links TRBV6-5 with TRBJ2-3, with 7 positions matching TRBD1. The CDR3 contains 11 residues. Germline values: CDR1 MNHEY, CDR2 SVGAGI. In DNA, the CDR3 is TGTGTTTCCGTAGGGGGCGATACGCAGTATTTT. Encoded protein: CVSVGGDTQYF.

The chain has TRBV7-9 and TRBJ2-7; TRBD2 matches 8 bases. CDR3 length equals 13 residues. V lost 5 bases to trimming and J lost 5 bases; unmatched junction nucleotides: 5. Per germline, CDR1 SEHNR and CDR2 FQNEAQ (reference sequence). CDR3 nucleotides: TGTGCCAGCAGCCTCCCCGGGGGGGACGAGCAGTACTTC. It yields the protein CASSLPGGDEQYF. The full variable domain, in which reference TRBV7-9 and TRBJ2-7 provide the parts outside the CDR3, is DTGVSQNPRHKITKRGQNVTFRCDPISEHNRLYWYRQTLGQGPEFLTYFQNEAQLEKSRLLSDRFSAERPKGSFSTLEIQRTEQGDSAMYLCASSLPGGDEQYFGPGTRLTVT.

V usage is TRBV5-1 and J usage is TRBJ2-3; 8 nucleotides agree with TRBD2. Germline CDR1 reads SGHRS; CDR2 reads YFSETQ. The J segment lost 4 bases and the V segment lost 0 bases, leaving 7 bases of the junction unmatched. There are 16 residues in the CDR3. The CDR3 DNA reads TGCGCCAGCAGCTTGGAGATGACGGGAGGGGCAGATACGCAGTATTTT. Its translation: CASSLEMTGGADTQYF.

V gene TRBV7-9 combines with J gene TRBJ1-1; 8 positions match TRBD1. Germline assignment: CDR1 SEHNR and CDR2 FQNEAQ (reference sequence). The CDR3 runs to 15 residues. V shed 3 bases and J 5 bases; nucleotides not matched to a gene: 8. This CDR3 reads CASSFRQGAGTEAFF. In DNA form, the CDR3 reads TGTGCCAGCAGCTTTCGCCAGGGGGCTGGGACTGAAGCTTTCTTT.